This T cell receptor (beta chain) was sequenced for a study of shared clonotypes between healthy human individuals. Study outcomes and limitations: Naive CD4 clonotype sharing across four donors was around 5%. Specimens sampled were limited to blood, with tissue repertoires likely differing.

There are 11 residues in the CDR3. Trimming removed 3 bases at V and 8 bases at J, with 8 bases between. Germline V gives CDR1 SGHRS, CDR2 YFSETQ. Each sample came from a Caucasian adult donor living in Nashville, Tennessee. About this clone: Its antigen is unidentified.

Libraries were prepared by immunoSEQ multiplex PCR; TCRdb keeps only in-frame clonotypes and omits some of them. The data show about 330,000 clones, about nine tenths seen once. The TCR sequence derives from a man aged 18 to 30 in good health. V is TRBV5-1 and J is TRBJ1-2; D remains unclear. The material sequenced was memory CD8+ T cells sorted from blood. Indicated subset: CD45RO+ cells pooled with CCR7-negative TemRA cells. CDR3 sequence (DNA): TGCGCCAGCAGCTCCAGGAAAGGCTACACCTTC. Residues: CASSSRKGYTF.